Reported below is one T cell receptor beta chain. These data are taken from a study of CD8+ T cells in alopecia areata. Study summary: Twice a day, 5 to 10 mg of oral tofacitinib was administered to treated patients. The tofacitinib course ran for 6 to 18 months and was followed by 6 months off drug.

The CDR3 runs to 18 residues. The V and J ends lost 4 bases and 5 bases, in that order; junction bases with no gene match: 16. The germline CDR1 and CDR2 sequences are SGHDT and YYEEEE. Stated treatment: oral pan-JAK inhibitor, 5-10 mg twice daily. As the sequencing template, cDNA was produced by extracting RNA and reverse transcribing it. Sequencing was performed with immunoSEQ multiplex PCR; in TCRdb, only in-frame clones are kept and a portion is missing. The repertoire holds some 200,000 clones, with roughly 50% as singletons. Material: CD8+ T cells sorted from blood, obtained at week 24, from a patient treated with tofacitinib. The clonotype originates from a human donor with alopecia areata. The chain combines TRBV5-6 with TRBJ2-2; 8 nucleotides match TRBD1. The CDR3 here is CASSPPIGTGRQTGELFF. CDR3 DNA: TGTGCCAGCAGCCCGCCGATTGGGACAGGTAGACAAACCGGGGAGCTGTTTTTT.